The 30 T cell receptor beta chains given below trace back to one sample, sequenced in a study of T cells in Graves' hyperthyroidism and ophthalmopathy. RNA transcripts gave rise to amplified TCR beta CDR3 regions. HTBI primers drove first-round RT-PCR of the TCR CDR3. From the multiplex PCR reads, TCRdb called clonotypes with MiXCR, one entry per CDR3 protein. This repertoire shows fewer than 350,000 distinct CDR3 sequences, around 15% found once; its top ten account for about 30%. The sample taken for sequencing was blood. Every receptor here comes from a woman aged 45 to 65 with Graves' hyperthyroidism that later progressed to Graves' ophthalmopathy.

The rearrangement joins TRBV19 to TRBJ1-1; tentatively, D is TRBD1 (6 bases). Germline V gene data show CDR1 as LNHDA and CDR2 as SQIVND (reference sequence). This CDR3 spans 15 amino acids. Trimming pared 7 bases from V and 0 bases from J, leaving 15 bases between. This chain's CDR3 is CASTPGVFMNTEAFF. CDR3 DNA sequence: TGTGCCAGTACCCCAGGGGTGTTCATGAACACTGAAGCTTTCTTT.

The table lists this clonotype with many counts. CDR3 loop: CASSFRTSGNYEQYF. CDR3 nucleotide sequence: TGTGCCAGCAGTTTCCGGACTAGCGGGAACTACGAGCAGTACTTC. This chain uses TRBV12-3 or TRBV12-4 with TRBJ2-7; 12 bases map to TRBD2. The CDR3 loop spans 15 amino acids. V dropped 3 bases and J dropped 3; count of bases not matched to a gene: 3.

This clonotype has a count of ten or more. This sequence joins TRBV28 and TRBJ2-3; D not certain. Germline CDR1 and CDR2: MDHEN and SYDVKM. V lost 1 base, J lost 6 bases, and 8 bases lay in between. This CDR3 has 13 amino acids. The DNA of the CDR3 is TGTGCCAGCAGTTTATCGGACCCCGATACGCAGTATTTT. Its translation is CASSLSDPDTQYF.

This clonotype has more than one count but fewer than ten. The V gene is TRBV28, the J gene TRBJ1-2; D not certain. V was cut by 0 bases and J by 8 bases, with 10 bases left in between. The CDR3 is 13 amino acids. Germline lookup yields CDR1 MDHEN and CDR2 SYDVKM. CDR3 DNA sequence: TGTGCCAGCAGTTTATGGTCCGGGTACGGCTACACCTTC. Protein sequence: CASSLWSGYGYTF.

This clonotype was picked up many times. The chain carries TRBV5-6 and TRBJ2-1; no definite D call. Germline V gene sequence: CDR1 SGHDT, CDR2 YYEEEE. Trimming cost V 1 base and J 1 base, with 6 bases left between them. This CDR3 is built from 14 residues. Here the CDR3 reads CASSLHTSYNEQFF. DNA for the CDR3: TGTGCCAGCAGCTTGCATACGTCCTACAATGAGCAGTTCTTC.

There are many counts of this clonotype. The V gene is TRBV28, the J gene TRBJ2-5; possibly TRBD2 for D (5 bases). Germline-derived CDR1 and CDR2 are MDHEN and SYDVKM. Trimming left V 3 bases short and J 0 bases short, with 8 bases between. This CDR3 spans 14 amino acids. CDR3 sequence: CASSLSGNQETQYF. The CDR3, as DNA: TGTGCCAGCAGTTTGTCCGGGAACCAAGAGACCCAGTACTTC.

The chain joins TRBV5-6 to TRBJ1-1, with 7 bases fitting TRBD1. The CDR3 contains 14 residues. V shed 6 bases, J shed 8 bases, and the junction held 13 bases outside the gene matches. Germline CDR1 and CDR2: SGHDT and YYEEEE. DNA for the CDR3: TGTGCCAGCATCCGACCGGGGACAGAGAACGAAGCTTTCTTT. It codes for CASIRPGTENEAFF.

This clonotype showed up many times. V is TRBV30 and J is TRBJ1-5, with 7 positions matching TRBD1. The CDR3 covers 13 residues. Germline V gene lookup returns CDR1 GTSNPN and CDR2 SVGIG (reference sequence). V gave up 1 base and J gave up 6 bases; unmatched junction bases: 3. Here the CDR3 reads CAWSGQGRQPQHF. The CDR3 nucleotides are TGTGCCTGGAGTGGACAGGGTCGTCAGCCCCAGCATTTT.

The chain links TRBV10-2 to TRBJ1-4; perhaps TRBD1 as D (6 bases). The CDR3 extends over 16 amino acids. Per germline, CDR1 WSHSY and CDR2 SAAADI. Trimming removed 2 bases at V and 10 bases at J, with 20 bases between. The CDR3 sequence: CASSEPGGERSGKLFF. The CDR3 bases are TGCGCCAGCAGTGAGCCGGGGGGCGAGAGGAGTGGAAAACTGTTTTTT.

V gene TRBV19 combines with J gene TRBJ1-2; perhaps TRBD1 as D (5 bases). With 4 bases removed from V and 4 bases from J, the gap between germline ends came to 16 bases. This CDR3 has 15 amino acids. CDR1 is LNHDA and CDR2 is SQIVND in the germline V gene (reference sequence). The CDR3 is CASSTRDDRAYGYTF. CDR3 in DNA: TGTGCCAGTAGTACCCGGGACGACCGCGCCTATGGCTACACCTTC.

This clonotype has at least ten counts. The rearrangement joins TRBV11-3 to TRBJ2-1, with 8 bases fitting TRBD2. Germline CDR1 and CDR2: SGHNT and YENEEA. V shed 2 bases and J 7 bases; nucleotides not matched to a gene: 4. The CDR3 consists of 14 residues. The CDR3 DNA reads as TGTGCCAGCAGCTTAAAGCGGGAGATAAATGAGCAGTTCTTC. It encodes CASSLKREINEQFF.

This clonotype has ten or more counts. The CDR3 here is CASSLGLADYNEQFF. The CDR3 bases are TGTGCCAGCTCACTCGGACTAGCGGACTACAATGAGCAGTTCTTC. The chain is built from TRBV18 and TRBJ2-1, with 10 nucleotides matching TRBD2. Trimming took 4 bases from V and 3 from J; bases not matched to a gene: 3. Looked up from germline, CDR1 is KGHSH and CDR2 is LQKENI. This CDR3 comprises 15 residues.

This clonotype was counted many times. V is TRBV7-9 and J is TRBJ2-1; 7 positions match TRBD1. V trimming: 3 bases; J trimming: 2 bases; junction bases outside the gene matches: 7. Germline lookup yields CDR1 SEHNR and CDR2 FQNEAQ (reference sequence). The CDR3 consists of 16 residues. The CDR3 is CASSLGYRGPYNEQFF. The CDR3 nucleotides are TGTGCCAGCAGCTTGGGATACAGGGGCCCCTACAATGAGCAGTTCTTC.

This clonotype was counted between two and nine times. The V and J genes are TRBV5-1 and TRBJ2-6; TRBD1 aligns across 8 bases. CDR1 SGHRS and CDR2 YFSETQ come from the germline V gene. J gave up 2 bases and V 6 bases, and 13 bases lay outside the gene matches. This CDR3 spans 18 amino acids. CDR3 protein: CASTHPPGGAAGANVLTF. As DNA, the CDR3 is TGCGCCAGCACCCACCCGCCAGGGGGCGCGGCTGGGGCCAACGTCCTGACTTTC.

This clonotype was counted at least ten times. The V and J genes are TRBV5-5 and TRBJ2-7, with 8 bases that match TRBD1. The length of the CDR3 is 16 residues. Germline V lookup: CDR1 SGHKS, CDR2 YYEKEE (reference sequence). The junction had 9 bases not matched to a gene; V was cut back by 0 bases and J by 4 bases. The CDR3 sequence: CASSLALGTGLYEQYF. DNA for the CDR3: TGTGCCAGCAGCTTGGCGCTGGGGACAGGTCTTTACGAGCAGTACTTC.

At least ten counts were recorded for this clonotype. The rearrangement joins TRBV18 to TRBJ1-5; a weak D match, TRBD1 (5 bases). Trimming removed 1 base from V and 10 bases from J, with 17 bases in between. Germline V CDR1 and CDR2: KGHSH, LQKENI. The CDR3 is 15 amino acids. CDR3 sequence reads: CASSPLGAASRPQHF. The DNA of the CDR3 is TGTGCCAGCTCACCACTAGGGGCTGCCAGTCGCCCCCAGCATTTT.

This clonotype was detected many times. The V gene is TRBV30, the J gene TRBJ1-4; 9 nucleotides align to TRBD1. The germline V gene encodes CDR1 GTSNPN and CDR2 SVGIG (reference sequence). The CDR3 consists of 13 residues. J was trimmed by 6 bases and V by 8 bases; bases with no gene match: 7. CDR3 nucleotide sequence: TGTGCCCGGTCGGGGACAGGGTATGAAAAACTGTTTTTT. It encodes CARSGTGYEKLFF.

Many counts were recorded for this clonotype. CDR3 coding DNA: TGTGCCAGCAGTTTATATCCGTATGGCTACACCTTC. Amino acids: CASSLYPYGYTF. This chain uses TRBV12-3 or TRBV12-4 with TRBJ1-2; no clear D gene. The length of the CDR3 is 12 residues. The V end was cut by 2 bases, the J end by 5 bases, with 6 bases between.

By frequency in the sample, this clonotype is medium-sized (0.01 to 0.1%). V gene TRBV2 combines with J gene TRBJ2-1; 7 bases are shared with TRBD2. The germline V gene encodes CDR1 SNHLY and CDR2 FYNNEI. This CDR3 has 15 amino acids. Trimming removed 5 bases from V and 3 bases from J; junction bases left unmatched: 7. The CDR3 protein is CASSSTAGYYNEQFF. The CDR3 nucleotides read TGTGCCAGCAGTTCCACAGCGGGGTACTACAATGAGCAGTTCTTC.

This clonotype appeared many times. V is TRBV20-1 and J is TRBJ2-5, with D maybe TRBD2 (6 bases). Trimming removed 5 bases at V and 4 bases at J, with 23 bases between. CDR3 length equals 16 residues. Germline CDR1 and CDR2: DFQATT and SNEGSKA (reference sequence). The CDR3 is CSAYPEPYSGRETQYF. CDR3 sequence (DNA): TGCAGTGCTTACCCCGAACCTTATAGCGGCCGAGAGACCCAGTACTTC.

This clonotype has ten or more counts. The chain joins TRBV7-3 to TRBJ2-1; possibly TRBD2 for D (6 bases). Germline assignment: CDR1 SGHTA and CDR2 FQGTGA. The CDR3 sequence is 16 residues long. Trimming left V 8 bases short and J 4 bases short, with 21 bases between. The CDR3 loop is CASSPRRGGTYNEQFF. DNA of the CDR3: TGTGCCAGCTCCCCCCGAAGGGGCGGGACTTACAATGAGCAGTTCTTC.

Note on this clonotype: With a much larger clone just one base away, this may be a read error. The DNA for the CDR3 is TGTGCCAGCAGCTTATTGGGGCAGGATAATTCACCCCCCCACTTT. The encoded protein is CASSLLGQDNSPPHF. The rearrangement links TRBV7-2 to TRBJ1-6; the D gene is possibly TRBD1 (5 bases). Germline CDR1 and CDR2: SGHTA and FQGNSA. There are 15 residues in the CDR3.

This clonotype has ten or more counts. The V gene is TRBV20-1, the J gene TRBJ2-7; 7 bases line up with TRBD2. This CDR3 has 13 residues. V lost 4 bases to trimming and J lost 5 bases; unmatched junction nucleotides: 8. CDR1 is DFQATT and CDR2 is SNEGSKA in the germline V gene (reference sequence). The CDR3 DNA reads TGCAGTGCTATGGGGGGGAGGTCCGACGAGCAGTACTTC. It is translated as CSAMGGRSDEQYF.

This clonotype has ten or more counts. The chain joins TRBV6-1 to TRBJ1-5; 9 positions agree with TRBD1. The V and J ends lost 7 bases and 5 bases, in that order; junction bases with no gene match: 6. The CDR3 is made up of 14 amino acids. The V gene's germline CDR1 is MNHNS and CDR2 SASEGT. As DNA, the CDR3 is TGTGCCAGCAAACAGGGGGCAGAGGATCAGCCCCAGCATTTT. This sequence encodes CASKQGAEDQPQHF.

This clonotype appeared a few times. The chain is built from TRBV29-1 and TRBJ2-6, with D hard to call. The CDR3 runs 14 residues. With 2 bases removed from V and 3 bases from J, the gap between germline ends came to 8 bases. Germline loops: CDR1 SQVTM, CDR2 ANQGSEA. The CDR3 loop is CSVERWIGANVLTF. DNA for the CDR3: TGCAGCGTTGAAAGGTGGATTGGGGCCAACGTCCTGACTTTC.

This clonotype was picked up many times. The rearrangement uses TRBV20-1 and TRBJ1-5; D is perhaps TRBD1 (5 bases). The length of the CDR3 is 14 residues. The ends were cut back, 3 bases at V and 0 bases at J, with 9 bases in the middle. CDR1 and CDR2 from the germline V gene are DFQATT and SNEGSKA (reference sequence). For the CDR3, the DNA is TGCAGTGCTAGGGGGCAGCTTAGCAATCAGCCCCAGCATTTT. Its protein product is CSARGQLSNQPQHF.

The chain combines TRBV7-2 with TRBJ1-1; 10 nucleotides line up with TRBD1. The CDR3 covers 19 residues. V lost 4 bases and J lost 4; bases outside the gene matches: 18. The germline gives CDR1 SGHTA, CDR2 FQGNSA. The CDR3 bases are TGTGCCAGCAGCTCACCCAGGGGACAGGGGATTCGGTGGGCCACTGAAGCTTTCTTT. It specifies CASSSPRGQGIRWATEAFF.

In this sample, this clonotype turned up a few times. The chain has TRBV28 and TRBJ2-7; 8 bases are a match to TRBD2. Germline V gene lookup returns CDR1 MDHEN and CDR2 SYDVKM. V dropped 5 bases and J dropped 5; count of bases not matched to a gene: 14. The CDR3 has 16 amino acids. CDR3 loop: CASSAQTGLGTHEQYF. Here the CDR3 DNA reads TGTGCCAGCAGTGCCCAAACGGGACTAGGAACCCACGAGCAGTACTTC.

This clonotype was seen many times. The gene calls are TRBV27 and TRBJ2-7; D gene uncertain. The CDR3 contains 15 residues. Germline V gene lookup returns CDR1 MNHEY and CDR2 SMNVEV (reference sequence). V lost 6 bases and J 3 bases, leaving 18 bases between the germline ends. The DNA of the CDR3 is TGTGCCAGCAGGCGTTCACTCGGCCAATACTACGAGCAGTACTTC. Protein sequence: CASRRSLGQYYEQYF.

This clonotype was seen repeatedly, ten times or more. This sequence joins TRBV20-1 and TRBJ1-6; tentatively, D is TRBD1 (6 bases). Germline V gives CDR1 DFQATT, CDR2 SNEGSKA (reference sequence). The V gene lost 4 bases and the J gene lost 10 bases, with 14 bases spanning the gap. The CDR3 is 13 amino acids. CDR3 nucleotide sequence: TGCAGTGCTACACCAGGGGTTGGGTCACCCCTCCACTTT. This translates into CSATPGVGSPLHF.